The clone carrying this T cell receptor beta chain was seen ten or more times. Between the trimmed V and J ends, which lost 1 base and 0 bases, there was a span of 15 bases. CDR1 MGHDK and CDR2 SYGVNS come from the germline V gene. The CDR3 totals 17 residues. These data come from a study of T-cell reconstitution after alpha-beta-depleted transplantation in children. Unique molecular identifiers were incorporated when the TCRbeta library was constructed. TCRdb re-analysed the PCR reads in MiXCR, keeping a single row per CDR3 protein. The repertoire includes around 670,000 distinct CDR3 sequences, 10% to 15% of them detected once, and 0.79% sits in the top ten.

The chain couples TRBV25-1 to TRBJ2-5; the D gene is possibly TRBD2 (7 bases). The sequence derives from a girl aged 2 to 9 with congenital amegakaryocytic thrombocytopenia, due to receive a stem cell transplant. Specimen: PBMCs, collected before TCRalphabeta/CD19-depleted stem cell transplant. The CDR3 spells CASSELQGAGHQETQYF. The CDR3 coding sequence is TGTGCCAGCAGTGAATTACAGGGAGCGGGACACCAAGAGACCCAGTACTTC.